This entry lists 3 T cell receptor beta chains sequenced from one sample in a study of blood T cell repertoires in COVID-19. The method was immunoSEQ multiplex PCR; TCRdb's version includes in-frame clones alone and lacks a portion of them. The sample lists tens of thousands of clones, roughly 86% occurring once. The specimen was peripheral blood. Source of these receptors: a man aged 40-50 years with COVID-19, enrolled during active disease.

This clone was detected only once. CDR3 amino acids: CASSLEWTSYNEQFF. CDR3 nucleotides: TGTGCCAGCAGCTTGGAGTGGACATCCTACAATGAGCAGTTCTTC. The chain links TRBV5-6 to TRBJ2-1, with D maybe TRBD1 (5 bases). CDR3 length: 15 amino acids. The germline V gene has CDR1 SGHDT and CDR2 YYEEEE. Trimming cost V 0 bases and J 1 base, with 8 bases left between them.

V is TRBV28 and J is TRBJ1-5, with a possible D match to TRBD1 (5 bases). Germline values: CDR1 MDHEN, CDR2 SYDVKM. With 3 bases removed from V and 7 bases from J, the gap between germline ends came to 25 bases. This CDR3 is built from 18 residues. The CDR3 loop is CASSFMRQGGYSGQPQHF. In DNA, the CDR3 is TGTGCCAGCAGTTTCATGAGGCAGGGAGGGTACTCTGGGCAGCCCCAGCATTTT.

V gene TRBV28 combines with J gene TRBJ1-5; no clear D. Germline assignment: CDR1 MDHEN and CDR2 SYDVKM. The CDR3 has 16 residues. V lost 6 bases and J 0 bases, leaving 15 bases between the germline ends. CDR3 nucleotide sequence: TGTGCCAGCAGCTCGAGACTGAGAGTTAGCAATCAGCCCCAGCATTTT. It yields the protein CASSSRLRVSNQPQHF.